This T cell receptor (beta chain) was obtained from a study of control samples from healthy donors and cancer patients. This CDR3 region has 16 residues. Germline V lookup: CDR1 KGHDR, CDR2 SFDVKD. V dropped 4 bases and J dropped 4; count of bases not matched to a gene: 6. Produced via immunoSEQ multiplex PCR; TCRdb's table is partial and in-frame only. The data hold under 130,000 clones, with around 89% observed a single time. The chain uses TRBV24-1 and TRBJ2-1, with TRBD1 matching 10 bases. The sample comprised PBMCs. This receptor was obtained from a man in his sixties with lung cancer. The DNA of the CDR3 is TGTGCCACCAGTGACCCGGGGACAGGGGCATACAATGAGCAGTTCTTC. Amino acids: CATSDPGTGAYNEQFF.